The T cell receptor (beta chain) described here comes from a study of vaccination and CD4 T cells after COVID-19. For the study at large: Each participant underwent a two-dose regimen of either the BNT162b2 or the mRNA-1273 vaccine. Study-wide findings and caveats: The median SARS-CoV-2-reactive clonotype number increased from approximately 21 to 40, without statistical significance.

Sequenced with the Oncomine TCR Beta short-read assay was DNA taken from cultured CD4+ T cells. From cultured CD4+ T cells, genomic DNA was extracted. TCRdb processed the PCR reads anew with MiXCR; each CDR3 protein has one entry. Of around 6,400 distinct CDR3 sequences listed, approximately 35% are singletons. The CDR3 is 15 residues long. V gave up 4 bases and J gave up 7 bases; unmatched junction bases: 8. The V gene's germline CDR1 is KGHDR and CDR2 SFDVKD. On this clonotype: The target antigen is unknown.

As for treatment: approximately nine-day PBMC culture with coronavirus spike peptide pools or control peptides (ViraFEST assay). The unexposed donor's CD4+ T cells were collected before the COVID-19 pandemic (2011-2018). PBMCs were cultured at fewer than 2.5 million per well with roughly 9 IU/ml IL-2 and 10 ug/ml peptide pools. Whenever cell numbers allowed, CD4+ T cells from unexposed donors were probed with SARS-CoV-2 S/N and four cold-coronavirus spikes. The chain employs TRBV24-1 and TRBJ1-4; 7 bases match TRBD1. The clonotype was recovered from a human donor in good health. Sequencing was done on a sample of CD4+ T cells from blood, cultured in vitro. DNA of the CDR3: TGTGCCACCAGTGACTCAGGATCAGGGGGTGAAAAACTGTTTTTT. It codes for CATSDSGSGGEKLFF.